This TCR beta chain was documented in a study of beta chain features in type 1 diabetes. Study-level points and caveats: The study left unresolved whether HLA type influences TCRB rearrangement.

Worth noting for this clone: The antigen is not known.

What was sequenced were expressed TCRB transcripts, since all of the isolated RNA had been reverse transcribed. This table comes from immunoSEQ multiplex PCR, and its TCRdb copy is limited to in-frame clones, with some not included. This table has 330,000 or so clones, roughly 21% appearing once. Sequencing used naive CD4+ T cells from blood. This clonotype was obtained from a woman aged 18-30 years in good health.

CDR3 protein: CASTTPGTNTEAFF. In DNA, the CDR3 is TGTGCCAGCACCACACCGGGAACCAACACTGAAGCTTTCTTT. The rearrangement joins TRBV6-1 to TRBJ1-1; D uncertain. Germline CDR1 reads MNHNS; CDR2 reads SASEGT. Trimming took 7 bases from V and 2 from J, leaving 14 bases between them. This CDR3 is built from 14 residues.